The present entry profiles one T cell receptor beta chain with its context. Its specificity is unknown. This specimen comes from a study of OX40 agonist ivuxolimab in advanced cancers. Study-wide context: Every 2 weeks, patients got intravenous ivuxolimab at one of six dose levels (0.01-10 mg/kg).

V lost 0 bases and J 1 base, leaving 8 bases between the germline ends. CDR1 is SGHRS, CDR2 YFSETQ, per germline. The CDR3 loop spans 14 amino acids. Assay used: immunoSEQ multiplex PCR; TCRdb lists only in-frame clones, some missing. There are 90,000 to 100,000 clones in the sample; about 83% occur only once, and 0.5% to 0.55% lies in the top ten. Study results and caveats: CD4+ and CD8+ T cells in blood underwent clonal expansion by week 6 at 0.1 to 3.0 mg/kg.

The source of this sequence is an adult with an advanced solid tumor such as melanoma, head and neck, liver or kidney cancer. The source material was CD4+ or CD8+ T cells sorted from blood, sampled in a trial of the OX40 agonist ivuxolimab. The V gene is TRBV5-1, the J gene TRBJ2-7; D gene unclear. CDR3: CASSLGAESYEQYF. The CDR3 bases are TGCGCCAGCAGCTTGGGGGCGGAATCCTACGAGCAGTACTTC.